This note documents a single TCR beta chain sequence. This clonotype was seen more than once but under ten times. No cognate antigen has been identified for it. Per-base qualities were not stored, and no clone one base away is much larger. TCR beta CDR3 regions were amplified from RNA transcripts. The TCR CDR3 was subjected to a first round of RT-PCR using the HTBI primer set and the Qiagen OneStep RT-PCR kit. Libraries were constructed in a second round of multiplex PCR, after which size selection and purification were carried out. Libraries were sequenced paired-end with 100 bp reads on an Illumina HiSeq2000. Processing in the source paper ran as follows. Raw data were processed with SOAPnuke, discarding reads with adapters, uncalled bases, mean Phred below 15, or no exact constant-primer or identifier match. COPE v1.2.5 was used to merge high-quality paired reads, and clonotypes were defined as unique nucleotide sequences. Clonotypes were aligned to IMGT TRBV, TRBD and TRBJ reference segments using MiTCR v1.1. The analysis included only V-J combinations with a frequency above 0.0001, which together covered approximately 99% of the repertoires. A TCS score was defined as the ratio between F50 (clonal expansion) and ExV (chaos), using BLOSUM62-based TCRdist between CDR3 peptides within each V-J. Welch's t-statistics and random forest reduced 500 to 550 V-J features to about 13, which were used in a naive Bayes classifier (R e1071). In TCRdb, the public reads were trimmed at Q25 with fastp and aligned with MiXCR, with productive beta chains retained. Entries that share a CDR3 protein sequence are merged under the most common genes and DNA. These V and J calls derive from TCRdb rather than the authors' analysis. The sample table records some 600,000 distinct CDR3 sequences; roughly 13% of these occur just once. The top ten clonotypes cover more than 5% of the sample.

Measured from the cysteine to the phenylalanine, the CDR3 is 13 residues long. Just CDR3 DNA is preserved here, 39 bases in frame from base 1. CDR1 and CDR2 are read off the germline V gene (reference sequence) as DFQATT and SNEGSKA. Cut back by 0 bases and 4 bases, the V and J ends lie 9 bases apart. Hyperthyroidism patients were aged 18 to 65 years and newly diagnosed, with disease duration of less than 2 months. Any patient with an uncontrolled infection, another autoimmune disease, pregnancy or lactation was excluded. Diagnoses relied on clinical symptoms, serum thyroxine and TRAb, thyroid ultrasound and orbital computed tomography. Blood from progressor patients was collected at the time of first diagnosis with hyperthyroidism, before any ophthalmopathy symptoms had appeared. PBMCs were separated from about 10 ml of fresh peripheral blood using Ficoll-Paque density gradient centrifugation. Progressor patients were initially diagnosed with Graves' hyperthyroidism and developed ophthalmopathy during follow-up. Total RNA was extracted with Trizol reagent, and quality was checked on an Agilent 2100 Bioanalyzer.

This entry belongs to a study of T cells in Graves' hyperthyroidism and ophthalmopathy (dated by TCRdb to the late 2010s). Looking at the study overall: Peripheral blood was collected at initial diagnosis, before any treatment. After blood sampling, hyperthyroidism patients were treated with methimazole at a starting dose of 30 mg daily, and ophthalmopathy patients were treated with high-dose intravenous methylprednisolone. The paper reports TCR Vbeta CDR3 sequencing of over 120 peripheral blood samples: some 44 ophthalmopathy, about 75 hyperthyroidism and 17 progressor patients. To identify distinguishing TCR V-J signatures, a discovery cohort of 100 patients was used, comprising 40 to 45 with Graves' ophthalmopathy and roughly 60 with stable Graves' hyperthyroidism. An independent validation cohort of about 20 hyperthyroidism patients and approximately 15 patients who later progressed to ophthalmopathy tested prospective prediction of ophthalmopathy. The approximately 98 discovery patients were randomly divided into training and test sets at a 7:3 ratio. In addition, the study compared T-cell repertoires in thyroid tissue and in blood from a handful of Graves' hyperthyroidism patients. Overall study results and their limits: In validation, progression to ophthalmopathy was predicted by the model with around 70% sensitivity and 72.22% specificity, a median of 6.5 months before onset. No statistical method was used to fix the sample size in advance, and group allocation was not hidden from the investigators. Blood samples also contained most of the expanded thyroid clonotypes (frequency above 0.001), which suggests that blood repertoires may reflect thyroid immune responses. Ophthalmopathy was separated from stable hyperthyroidism by a 13 V-J signature model, with approximately 85% sensitivity and approximately 81% specificity obtained in cross-validation and 80%/75% obtained in testing.

This sequence was found in a woman in her twenties or thirties with Graves' hyperthyroidism that later progressed to Graves' ophthalmopathy. The specimen sequenced was blood. Recombination linked TRBV20-1 to TRBJ1-1; possibly the D gene is TRBD1, per 5 matching bases. The DNA sequence is given as TGCAGTGCTAGAGATAGGCAGGGCACTGAAGCTTTCTTT. It translates to CSARDRQGTEAFF.